This T cell receptor (beta chain) was identified in a study of low-dose radiotherapy and immunotherapy resistance in tumors. Per the germline V gene, CDR1 is LNHDA and CDR2 is SQIVND (reference sequence). The CDR3 extends over 16 amino acids. V was pared by 6 bases and J by 6 bases, with 11 bases of the junction left unmatched. cDNA synthesis used a TRAV/TRBV-specific primer set for both chains. Using a constant-region primer together with a V-primer adapter, TCRs were subjected to around 20 PCR cycles of amplification. TCRdb reanalysed the reads using MiXCR and keeps one entry per CDR3 protein. The sample lists 65,000 to 95,000 distinct CDR3 sequences; under 20% were seen once. This clonotype was detected only a few times. The time point: before trial treatment.

The sample in question was PBMCs, obtained before treatment. This clonotype was obtained from a male donor with prostate cancer. The chain links TRBV19 to TRBJ2-1; 10 bases map to TRBD1. The CDR3 loop reads CASSNTGTGVINEQFF. DNA for the CDR3: TGTGCCAGTAGCAACACCGGGACAGGGGTCATCAATGAGCAGTTCTTC.